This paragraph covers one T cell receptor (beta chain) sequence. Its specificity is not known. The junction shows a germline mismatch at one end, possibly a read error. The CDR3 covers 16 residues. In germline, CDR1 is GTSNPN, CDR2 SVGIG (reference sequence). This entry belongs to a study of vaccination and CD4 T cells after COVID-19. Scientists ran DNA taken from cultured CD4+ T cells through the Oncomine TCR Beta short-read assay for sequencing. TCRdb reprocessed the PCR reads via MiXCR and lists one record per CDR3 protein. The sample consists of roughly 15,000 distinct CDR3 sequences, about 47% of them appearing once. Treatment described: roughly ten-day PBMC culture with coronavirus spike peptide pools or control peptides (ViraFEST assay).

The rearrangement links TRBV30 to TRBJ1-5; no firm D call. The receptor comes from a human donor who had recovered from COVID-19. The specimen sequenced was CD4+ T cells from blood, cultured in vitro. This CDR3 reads CAWSVIGSYSNQHQHF. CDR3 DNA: TGTGCCTGGAGTGTAATCGGTTCGTATAGCAATCAGCACCAGCATTTT. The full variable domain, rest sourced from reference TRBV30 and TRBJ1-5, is SQTIHQWPATLVQPVGSPLSLECTVEGTSNPNLYWYRQAAGRGLQLLFYSVGIGQISSEVPQNLSASRPQDRQFILSSKKLLLSDSGFYLCAWSVIGSYSNQHQHFGDGTRLSIL.